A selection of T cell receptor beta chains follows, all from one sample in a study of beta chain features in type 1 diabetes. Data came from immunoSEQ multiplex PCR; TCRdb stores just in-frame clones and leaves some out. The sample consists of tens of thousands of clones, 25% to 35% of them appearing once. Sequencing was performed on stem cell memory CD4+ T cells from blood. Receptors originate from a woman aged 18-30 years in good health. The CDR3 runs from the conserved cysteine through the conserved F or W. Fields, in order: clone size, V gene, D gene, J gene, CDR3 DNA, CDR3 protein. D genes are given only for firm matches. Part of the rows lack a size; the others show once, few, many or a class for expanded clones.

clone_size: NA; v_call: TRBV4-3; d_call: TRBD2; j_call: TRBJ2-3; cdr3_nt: TGCGCCAGCAGCCAATCCTATGGGACTAGCGGGGCAGATACGCAGTATTTT; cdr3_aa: CASSQSYGTSGADTQYF
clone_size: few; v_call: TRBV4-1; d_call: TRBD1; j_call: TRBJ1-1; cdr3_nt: TGCGCCAGCAGCCAACCCGGCCCGGGACAGGGGGCGTATGGGACTGAAGCTTTCTTT; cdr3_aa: CASSQPGPGQGAYGTEAFF
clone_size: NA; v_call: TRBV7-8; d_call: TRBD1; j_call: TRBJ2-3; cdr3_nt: TGTGCCAGCAGACCCTCAAGGACAGGGGGTGAAAAGCAGTATTTT; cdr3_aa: CASRPSRTGGEKQYF
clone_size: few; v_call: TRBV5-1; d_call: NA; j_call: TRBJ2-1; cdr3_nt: TGCGCCAGCAGCTTGCCCCGAACGGGGGACTACAATGAGCAGTTCTTC; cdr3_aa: CASSLPRTGDYNEQFF
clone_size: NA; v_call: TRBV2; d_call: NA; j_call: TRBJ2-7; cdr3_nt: TGTGCCAGCAGTAAACAGGTCTACGAGCAGTACTTC; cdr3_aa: CASSKQVYEQYF
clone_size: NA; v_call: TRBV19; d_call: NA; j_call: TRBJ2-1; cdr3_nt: TGTGCCAGTAGTATAGGTCTAGACAATGAGCAGTTCTTC; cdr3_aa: CASSIGLDNEQFF
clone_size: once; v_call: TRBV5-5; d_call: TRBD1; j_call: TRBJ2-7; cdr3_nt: TGTGCCAGCAGCTTGGTGGGACAGGGGGCGGTTGACGAGCAGTACTTC; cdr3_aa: CASSLVGQGAVDEQYF
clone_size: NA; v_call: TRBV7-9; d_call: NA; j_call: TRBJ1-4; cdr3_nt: TGTGCCAGCAGCTTGCGACGGGCAGAGGGTAATGAAAAACTGTTTTTT; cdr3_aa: CASSLRRAEGNEKLFF
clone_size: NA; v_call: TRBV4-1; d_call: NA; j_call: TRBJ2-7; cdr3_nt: TGTGCCAGCAGCCAAGAAGGGGTCTTC; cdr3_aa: CASSQEGVF
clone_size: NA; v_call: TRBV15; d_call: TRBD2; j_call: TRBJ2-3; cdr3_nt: TGTGCCACCAGCAGAGGGACAGCGGGAGACGATACGCAGTATTTT; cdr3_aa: CATSRGTAGDDTQYF
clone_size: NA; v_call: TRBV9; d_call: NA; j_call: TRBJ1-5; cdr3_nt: TGTGCCAGCAGCGCATCCGCCGGGGGTATGGGGCCCCAGCATTTT; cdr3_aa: CASSASAGGMGPQHF